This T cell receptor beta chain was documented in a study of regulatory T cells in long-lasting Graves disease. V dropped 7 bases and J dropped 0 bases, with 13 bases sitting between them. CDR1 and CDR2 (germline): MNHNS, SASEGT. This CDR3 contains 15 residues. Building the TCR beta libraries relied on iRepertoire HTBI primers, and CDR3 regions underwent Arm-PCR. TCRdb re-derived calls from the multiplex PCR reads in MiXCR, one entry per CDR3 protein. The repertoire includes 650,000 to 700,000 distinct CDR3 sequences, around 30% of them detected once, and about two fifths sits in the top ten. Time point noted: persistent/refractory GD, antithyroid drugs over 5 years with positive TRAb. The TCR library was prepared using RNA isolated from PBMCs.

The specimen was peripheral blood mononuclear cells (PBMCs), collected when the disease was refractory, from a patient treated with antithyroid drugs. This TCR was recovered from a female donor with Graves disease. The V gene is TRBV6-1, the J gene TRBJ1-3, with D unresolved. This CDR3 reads CASITGSGSGNTIYF. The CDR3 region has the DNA TGTGCCAGCATTACGGGTTCGGGCTCTGGAAACACCATATATTTT.